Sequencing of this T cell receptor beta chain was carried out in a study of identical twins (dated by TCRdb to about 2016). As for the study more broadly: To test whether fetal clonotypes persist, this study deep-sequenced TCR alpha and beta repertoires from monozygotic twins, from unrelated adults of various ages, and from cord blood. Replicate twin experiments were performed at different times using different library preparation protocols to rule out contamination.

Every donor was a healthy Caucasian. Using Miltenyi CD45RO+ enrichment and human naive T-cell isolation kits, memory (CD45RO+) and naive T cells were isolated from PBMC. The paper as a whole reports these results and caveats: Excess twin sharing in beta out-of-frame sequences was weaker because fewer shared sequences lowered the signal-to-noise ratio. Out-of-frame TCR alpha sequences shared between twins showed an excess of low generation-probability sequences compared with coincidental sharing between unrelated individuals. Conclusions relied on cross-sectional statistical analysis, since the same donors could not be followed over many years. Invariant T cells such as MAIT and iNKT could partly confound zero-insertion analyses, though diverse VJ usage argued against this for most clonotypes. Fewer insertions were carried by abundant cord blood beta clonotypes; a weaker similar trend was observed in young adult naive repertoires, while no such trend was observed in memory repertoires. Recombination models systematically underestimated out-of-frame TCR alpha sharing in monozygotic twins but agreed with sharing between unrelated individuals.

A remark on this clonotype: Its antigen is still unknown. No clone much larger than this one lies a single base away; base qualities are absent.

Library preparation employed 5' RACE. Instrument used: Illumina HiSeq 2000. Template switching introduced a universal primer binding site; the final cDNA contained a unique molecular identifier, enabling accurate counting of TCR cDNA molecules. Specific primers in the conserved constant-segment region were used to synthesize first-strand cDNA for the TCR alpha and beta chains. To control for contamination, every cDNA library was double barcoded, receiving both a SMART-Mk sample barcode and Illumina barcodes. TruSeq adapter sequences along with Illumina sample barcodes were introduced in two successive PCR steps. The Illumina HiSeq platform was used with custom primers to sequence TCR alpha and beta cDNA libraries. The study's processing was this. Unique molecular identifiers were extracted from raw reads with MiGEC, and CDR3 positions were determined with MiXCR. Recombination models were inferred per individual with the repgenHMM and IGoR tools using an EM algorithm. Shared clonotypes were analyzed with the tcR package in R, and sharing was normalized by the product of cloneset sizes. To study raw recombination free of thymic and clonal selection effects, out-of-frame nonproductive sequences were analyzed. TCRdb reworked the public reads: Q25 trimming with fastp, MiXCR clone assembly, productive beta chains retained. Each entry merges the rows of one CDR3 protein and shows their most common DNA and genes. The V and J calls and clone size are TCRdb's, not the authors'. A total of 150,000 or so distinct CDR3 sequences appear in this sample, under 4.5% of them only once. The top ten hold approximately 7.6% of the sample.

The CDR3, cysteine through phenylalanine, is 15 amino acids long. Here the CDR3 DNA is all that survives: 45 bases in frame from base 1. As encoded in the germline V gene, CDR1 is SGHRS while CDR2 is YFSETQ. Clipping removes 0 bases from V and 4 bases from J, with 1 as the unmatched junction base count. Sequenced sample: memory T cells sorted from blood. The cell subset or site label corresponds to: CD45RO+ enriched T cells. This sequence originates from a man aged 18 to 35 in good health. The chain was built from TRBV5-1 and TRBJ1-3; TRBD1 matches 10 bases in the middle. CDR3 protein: CASSLGDRGGNTIYF. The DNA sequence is TGCGCCAGCAGCTTGGGGGACAGGGGAGGAAACACCATATATTTT. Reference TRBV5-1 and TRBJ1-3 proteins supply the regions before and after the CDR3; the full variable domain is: KAGVTQTPRYLIKTRGQQVTLSCSPISGHRSVSWYQQTPGQGLQFLFEYFSETQRNKGNFPGRFSGRQFSNSRSEMNVSTLELGDSALYLCASSLGDRGGNTIYFGEGSWLTVV.